Listed below are T cell receptor beta chains from one sample, sequenced in a study of vaccination effects on CD4 cells after COVID-19. What these receptors recognize is not known. Some clones are missing from TCRdb's copy, which holds only in-frame ones; the method was immunoSEQ multiplex PCR. Among about 60,000 clones, around 81% were seen once, and the ten largest hold 2% to 2.5%. The sequences come from CD4+ T cells from PBMCs cultured with HCoV-229E spike peptides, collected before COVID-19 vaccination. The receptors come from a human donor who received a COVID-19 vaccine. The CDR3 runs from the conserved cysteine through the conserved F or W. A D gene is named only where the DNA matches it firmly. A row's size may be missing; if present it is once, few, many or a size class.

j_call	clone_size	v_call	d_call	cdr3_aa	cdr3_nt
TRBJ1-1	NA	TRBV6-5	TRBD1	CASKAEDRWNTEAFF	TGTGCCAGCAAAGCCGAGGACAGGTGGAACACTGAAGCTTTCTTT
TRBJ1-2	NA	TRBV6-6	NA	CASSPAGRLNYGYTF	TGTGCCAGCAGTCCGGCAGGGAGACTAAACTATGGCTACACCTTC
TRBJ2-5	NA	TRBV7-9	NA	CASARSQETQYF	TGTGCCAGCGCCCGGTCCCAAGAGACCCAGTACTTC
TRBJ1-3	NA	TRBV7-6	NA	CASSRTGSSGNTIYF	TGTGCCAGCAGCCGAACGGGGTCCTCTGGAAACACCATATATTTT
TRBJ2-3	NA	TRBV19	NA	CASTSGGSSTDTQYF	TGTGCCAGTACAAGCGGCGGCTCTAGCACAGATACGCAGTATTTT
TRBJ1-1	NA	TRBV11-2	NA	CASSLVRNTEAFF	TGTGCCAGCAGCTTAGTCAGGAACACTGAAGCTTTCTTT
TRBJ1-2	NA	TRBV18	NA	CASSPGNYGYTF	TGTGCCAGCTCACCGGGTAACTATGGCTACACCTTC
TRBJ1-1	NA	TRBV19	NA	CASRPLEGGNTEAFF	TGTGCCAGTCGACCTCTGGAGGGCGGGAACACTGAAGCTTTCTTT
TRBJ2-5	NA	TRBV28	NA	CASKFAGNGETQYF	TGTGCCAGCAAGTTTGCGGGGAACGGTGAGACCCAGTACTTC
TRBJ2-3	NA	TRBV6-5	NA	CASSNAGRTDTQYF	TGTGCCAGCAGTAATGCGGGGCGCACAGATACGCAGTATTTT
TRBJ1-3	NA	TRBV6-5	NA	CASSYSRGRGNTIYF	TGTGCCAGCAGTTACTCCCGGGGAAGAGGAAACACCATATATTTT
TRBJ2-3	NA	TRBV21-1	NA	CASSAGSTKNTKFISTDTQYF	TGTGCCAGCAGCGCTGGGTCAACAAAGAATACAAAGTTTATTAGCACAGATACGCAGTATTTT
TRBJ1-6	NA	TRBV5-6	NA	CASSLRQGGNSPLHF	TGTGCCAGCAGCTTGCGGCAGGGAGGTAATTCACCCCTCCACTTT
TRBJ2-5	NA	TRBV18	NA	CASSPPSEQETQYF	TGTGCCAGCTCACCACCGTCAGAACAAGAGACCCAGTACTTC
TRBJ2-1	NA	TRBV6-6	TRBD2	CASSPGTSGLSYNEQFF	TGTGCCAGCAGTCCAGGGACTAGCGGGCTGTCCTACAATGAGCAGTTCTTC
TRBJ2-4	NA	TRBV6-5	NA	CAVRGLAKNIQYF	TGTGCCGTCCGCGGGCTAGCCAAAAACATTCAGTACTTC
TRBJ1-1	once	TRBV11-2	TRBD1	CASSLQGTEAFF	TGTGCCAGCAGTCTACAGGGGACTGAAGCTTTCTTT
TRBJ1-2	NA	TRBV19	NA	CASSIDETGANYGYTF	TGTGCCAGTAGTATAGATGAGACAGGAGCTAACTATGGCTACACCTTC
TRBJ1-5	NA	TRBV19	TRBD1	CASSFPNQGAHQPQHF	TGTGCCAGTAGTTTTCCCAACCAGGGGGCACATCAGCCCCAGCATTTT
TRBJ2-5	NA	TRBV23-1	NA	CASSQKIGETQYF	TGCGCCAGCAGTCAAAAAATTGGAGAGACCCAGTACTTC
TRBJ2-2	NA	TRBV5-1	NA	CASSLVQGIGGELFF	TGCGCCAGCAGCTTGGTTCAGGGGATAGGAGGGGAGCTGTTTTTT
TRBJ1-1	once	TRBV6-1	NA	CASTRGQNTEAFF	TGTGCCAGCACCCGGGGTCAGAACACTGAAGCTTTCTTT
TRBJ1-2	NA	TRBV6-1	NA	CASSDELGGYTF	TGTGCCAGCAGTGATGAATTGGGTGGCTACACCTTC
TRBJ2-1	NA	TRBV6-5	NA	CASTLDGTLYNEQFF	TGTGCCAGCACCCTAGACGGGACACTCTACAATGAGCAGTTCTTC
TRBJ2-3	NA	TRBV7-9	NA	CASSLMALGGDTQYF	TGTGCCAGCAGCTTAATGGCCCTTGGAGGAGATACGCAGTATTTT
TRBJ1-2	NA	TRBV28	NA	CASSPNYGYTF	TGTGCCAGCAGCCCTAACTATGGCTACACCTTC
TRBJ2-1	NA	TRBV30	TRBD2	CAWSAFSGGILNEQFF	TGTGCCTGGAGTGCCTTCAGCGGGGGGATTCTCAATGAGCAGTTCTTC
TRBJ2-3	NA	TRBV4-1	TRBD1	CASSQRGQGTDTQYF	TGCGCCAGCAGCCAAAGGGGGCAGGGGACAGATACGCAGTATTTT
TRBJ2-5	NA	TRBV5-6	TRBD2	CASTLRAGGLLQETQYF	TGTGCCAGCACCTTGCGAGCGGGGGGGCTACTCCAAGAGACCCAGTACTTC
TRBJ2-2	NA	TRBV2	TRBD1	CASRKETGETGELFF	TGTGCCAGCAGAAAGGAGACAGGGGAAACCGGGGAGCTGTTTTTT
TRBJ2-1	few	TRBV11-3	NA	CASSFSDPLQGSSYNEQFF	TGTGCCAGCAGCTTCTCAGACCCTCTACAGGGAAGCTCCTACAATGAGCAGTTCTTC
TRBJ2-2	NA	TRBV5-1	TRBD1	CASSGTGVITGELFF	TGCGCCAGCAGCGGGACAGGGGTTATCACCGGGGAGCTGTTTTTT
TRBJ2-5	NA	TRBV6-5	NA	CASSYLSEGTQYF	TGTGCCAGCAGTTACCTTTCCGAGGGGACCCAGTACTTC
TRBJ2-4	once	TRBV27	TRBD2	CASRRPEASGGPPPLAKNIQYF	TGTGCCAGCAGGCGACCTGAGGCTAGCGGGGGTCCACCACCCCTAGCCAAAAACATTCAGTACTTC
TRBJ1-6	NA	TRBV12-3/TRBV12-4	NA	CASSLSGNSPLHF	TGTGCCAGCAGTTTGTCAGGGAACTCACCCCTCCACTTT
TRBJ2-1	NA	TRBV5-1	TRBD2	CASSSSGGAYNEQFF	TGCGCCAGCAGCTCTAGCGGGGGAGCCTACAATGAGCAGTTCTTC
TRBJ1-2	NA	TRBV7-2	NA	CASSLSRMGNYGYTF	TGTGCCAGCAGCTTATCCAGGATGGGTAACTATGGCTACACCTTC
TRBJ2-5	NA	TRBV19	NA	CASSRGETQYF	TGTGCCAGTAGTCGTGGGGAGACCCAGTACTTC
TRBJ1-1	NA	TRBV18	TRBD1	CASSRSEGALTEAFF	TGTGCCAGCTCACGATCCGAGGGGGCGCTCACTGAAGCTTTCTTT
TRBJ1-6	NA	TRBV6-5	NA	CASSWERESPLHF	TGTGCCAGCAGTTGGGAGCGGGAGTCACCCCTCCACTTT
TRBJ2-3	NA	TRBV6-5	NA	CASSSSLRSTDTQYF	TGTGCCAGCAGTTCCTCTCTCCGAAGCACAGATACGCAGTATTTT
TRBJ2-3	NA	TRBV5-1	TRBD2	CASSQGLAGGLSTDTQYF	TGCGCCAGCAGCCAGGGACTAGCGGGGGGTTTAAGCACAGATACGCAGTATTTT
TRBJ1-1	NA	TRBV3-1/TRBV3-2	NA	CASSQAGGGTEAFF	TGTGCCAGCAGCCAAGCCGGGGGCGGTACTGAAGCTTTCTTT
TRBJ2-5	NA	TRBV7-7	TRBD2	CASSLDNGGAGETQYF	TGTGCCAGCAGCTTAGACAACGGGGGGGCCGGAGAGACCCAGTACTTC
TRBJ2-3	NA	TRBV9	TRBD1	CASSDRGQGDTQYF	TGTGCCAGCAGCGACAGGGGGCAGGGAGATACGCAGTATTTT
TRBJ2-1	NA	TRBV12-3/TRBV12-4	NA	CASSKYNEQFF	TGTGCCAGCAGCAAGTACAATGAGCAGTTCTTC
TRBJ1-6	NA	TRBV2	NA	CASISDHNSPLHF	TGTGCCAGCATCAGCGACCATAATTCACCCCTCCACTTT
TRBJ2-5	NA	TRBV7-3	NA	CASSFGPRETQYF	TGTGCCAGCAGCTTCGGGCCTCGAGAGACCCAGTACTTC
TRBJ1-2	NA	TRBV24-1	TRBD1	CATSDRGTGGYTF	TGTGCCACCAGTGACCGGGGGACAGGGGGCTACACCTTC